What follows are 27 T cell receptor beta chains derived from one specimen sequenced in a study of CD8+ T cells in alopecia areata. Described treatment: oral pan-JAK inhibitor, 5-10 mg twice daily. Reverse transcribed after extraction, RNA yielded cDNA as the sequencing template. TCRdb keeps only in-frame clones here, not all; method: immunoSEQ multiplex PCR. This table has about 210,000 clones, roughly two fifths appearing once. The input for sequencing was CD4+ T cells sorted from blood, taken around week 34, from a patient treated with tofacitinib. Source of these receptors: a human donor with alopecia areata.

This clone was counted between two and nine times. The chain couples TRBV7-3 to TRBJ2-5; D unresolved. Germline V gene sequence: CDR1 SGHTA, CDR2 FQGTGA. The CDR3 is 13 amino acids. V lost 4 bases and J 5 bases, leaving 11 bases between the germline ends. The CDR3 loop reads CASSSPSEETQYF. The CDR3 coding sequence is TGTGCCAGCAGCTCCCCCAGCGAGGAGACCCAGTACTTC. Drawing the rest from reference TRBV7-3 and TRBJ2-5, the complete variable domain is GAGVSQTPSNKVTEKGKYVELRCDPISGHTALYWYRQSLGQGPEFLIYFQGTGAADDSGLPNDRFFAVRPEGSVSTLKIQRTERGDSAVYLCASSSPSEETQYFGPGTRLLVL.

This clone was seen a handful of times. The chain carries TRBV14 and TRBJ1-1; D ambiguous. V lost 4 bases and J 2 bases, leaving 8 bases between the germline ends. CDR3 length: 13 amino acids. Germline V lookup: CDR1 SGHDN, CDR2 FVKESK. The CDR3 loop is CASSRAFNTEAFF. As DNA, the CDR3 is TGTGCCAGCAGCCGGGCATTTAACACTGAAGCTTTCTTT.

The chain has TRBV7-2 and TRBJ2-7; TRBD2 matches at 13 bases. The CDR3 loop spans 17 amino acids. The trim removed 0 bases at V and 2 bases at J, leaving 4 bases unmatched. Germline V gene data show CDR1 as SGHTA and CDR2 as FQGNSA. The CDR3 region is CASSLAATSGRAYEQYF. The CDR3 coding sequence is TGTGCCAGCAGCTTAGCGGCCACTAGCGGGAGGGCCTACGAGCAGTACTTC.

This clone was recorded only once. The V gene is TRBV4-1, the J gene TRBJ1-1; D gene unclear. Germline CDR1 MGHRA, CDR2 YSYEKL. V dropped 7 bases and J dropped 1 base, with 13 bases sitting between them. This CDR3 contains 14 residues. The CDR3 bases are TGCGCCAGCAAAGTCCCAGCCCAGAACACTGAAGCTTTCTTT. This codes for CASKVPAQNTEAFF.

The chain links TRBV7-9 to TRBJ1-2; possibly TRBD1 for D (5 bases). V dropped 6 bases and J dropped 4 bases, with 15 bases sitting between them. This CDR3 comprises 14 residues. Germline assignment: CDR1 SEHNR and CDR2 FQNEAQ (reference sequence). CDR3 amino acids: CASRGDGAGYGYTF. The DNA of the CDR3 is TGTGCCAGCAGGGGGGACGGGGCTGGCTATGGCTACACCTTC. Looking up the rest from reference TRBV7-9 and TRBJ1-2 gives the full variable domain: DTGVSQNPRHKITKRGQNVTFRCDPISEHNRLYWYRQTLGQGPEFLTYFQNEAQLEKSRLLSDRFSAERPKGSFSTLEIQRTEQGDSAMYLCASRGDGAGYGYTFGSGTRLTVV.

The chain carries TRBV7-2 and TRBJ1-5; TRBD1 is a possible D gene (6 bases). This CDR3 has 14 residues. The V end was cut by 5 bases, the J end by 4 bases, with 12 bases between. Germline lookup yields CDR1 SGHTA and CDR2 FQGNSA. The CDR3 here is CASSTGQPNQPQHF. CDR3 nucleotide sequence: TGTGCCAGCAGCACCGGACAGCCAAATCAGCCCCAGCATTTT.

The rearrangement joins TRBV7-7 to TRBJ2-4; the match to TRBD2 covers 7 bases. Trimming at V came to 5 bases and at J to 7 bases, leaving 8 bases not matched to a gene. There are 14 residues in the CDR3. CDR1 is SSHAT, CDR2 FNYEAQ, per germline (reference sequence). The CDR3 DNA reads TGTGCCAGCAGCCGGCTAAACGGGGGGAACATTCAGTACTTC. Its protein is CASSRLNGGNIQYF.

This sequence joins TRBV23-1 and TRBJ2-1, with D unclear. TRBV23-1 is annotated as an ORF whose role is uncertain. Trimming stripped 11 bases from V and 4 bases from J, with 24 bases between. CDR3 length: 16 residues. CDR3 in amino acids: CAYRWSRKIGYNEQFF. CDR3 nucleotides: TGCGCCTATCGCTGGTCTCGAAAGATTGGATACAATGAGCAGTTCTTC.

The CDR3 region has the DNA TGTGCCAGCAGCTTAGTCGGGGGAGGGAACACTGAAGCTTTCTTT. Translation gives CASSLVGGGNTEAFF. V gene TRBV7-2 combines with J gene TRBJ1-1, with D maybe TRBD1 (5 bases). Trimming removed 1 base at V and 1 base at J, with 10 bases between. This CDR3 region has 15 residues. In germline, CDR1 is SGHTA, CDR2 FQGNSA. Using reference TRBV7-2 and TRBJ1-1 for the parts outside the CDR3, the full variable domain is GAGVSQSPSNKVTEKGKDVELRCDPISGHTALYWYRQSLGQGLEFLIYFQGNSAPDKSGLPSDRFSAERTGGSVSTLTIQRTQQEDSAVYLCASSLVGGGNTEAFFGQGTRLTVV.

This clone was recorded a few times. V gene TRBV14 combines with J gene TRBJ2-2; the match to TRBD1 covers 7 bases. Germline values: CDR1 SGHDN, CDR2 FVKESK. J lost 0 bases, V lost 4 bases, and 11 bases had no gene match. CDR3 size: 18 residues. The CDR3 coding sequence is TGTGCCAGCAGCCTTCGCCGGGGTCAGGGGGCGAACACCGGGGAGCTGTTTTTT. Amino acid sequence: CASSLRRGQGANTGELFF.

This clone was seen a handful of times. The chain joins TRBV18 to TRBJ1-1; tentative D call: TRBD1 (5 bases). CDR3 length: 18 residues. CDR1 and CDR2 from the germline V gene are KGHSH and LQKENI. With 0 bases removed from V and 0 bases from J, the gap between germline ends came to 17 bases. CDR3 sequence reads: CASSPPWLTEKMNTEAFF. The CDR3 DNA reads as TGTGCCAGCTCACCACCGTGGTTGACAGAAAAAATGAACACTGAAGCTTTCTTT. Drawing the rest from reference TRBV18 and TRBJ1-1, the complete variable domain is NAGVMQNPRHLVRRRGQEARLRCSPMKGHSHVYWYRQLPEEGLKFMVYLQKENIIDESGMPKERFSAEFPKEGPSILRIQQVVRGDSAAYFCASSPPWLTEKMNTEAFFGQGTRLTVV.

This clone was seen only a few times. Other DNA sequences in the same sample also yield this CDR3. V usage is TRBV6-5 and J usage is TRBJ2-7, with 9 bases aligning to TRBD1. Germline loops: CDR1 MNHEY, CDR2 SVGAGI. V lost 5 bases to trimming and J lost 3 bases; unmatched junction nucleotides: 5. This CDR3 is 14 amino acids long. As DNA, the CDR3 is TGTGCCAGCAGTCGGGACAGGGTGAGCTACGAGCAGTACTTC. Encoded protein: CASSRDRVSYEQYF.

This clone was seen a handful of times. The J gene is TRBJ2-1, the V gene TRBV2; TRBD2 aligns across 9 bases. Trimming cost V 7 bases and J 4 bases; bases outside gene matches: 8. The CDR3 sequence is 15 residues long. Germline V gene lookup returns CDR1 SNHLY and CDR2 FYNNEI. This CDR3 reads CASISASGKYNEQFF. The CDR3 DNA reads TGTGCCAGCATTTCGGCTAGCGGGAAATACAATGAGCAGTTCTTC.

There are a few counts of this clone. The V call is TRBV19, the J call TRBJ1-2; D is undetermined. The ends were cut back, 3 bases at V and 10 bases at J, with 9 bases in the middle. The CDR3 contains 11 residues. Germline V gives CDR1 LNHDA, CDR2 SQIVND (reference sequence). The CDR3, as DNA: TGTGCCAGTAGTATCGTCGAGGTCTACACCTTC. Amino acid sequence: CASSIVEVYTF.

This clone occurred a few times. This sequence joins TRBV11-2 and TRBJ1-2; D might be TRBD1 (5 bases). Per germline, CDR1 SGHAT and CDR2 FQNNGV. CDR3 length: 14 residues. Deletions cut 4 bases from V and 7 bases from J, with 16 bases between. The CDR3 nucleotides read TGTGCCAGCAGCTCGCCGTGGGGGGGACCTGGCTACACCTTC. This codes for CASSSPWGGPGYTF.

There are a few counts of this clone. The V call is TRBV7-9, the J call TRBJ2-3; 10 bases agree with TRBD2. The CDR3 extends over 15 amino acids. The V segment lost 5 bases and the J segment 2 bases; nucleotides outside the gene matches: 4. Germline CDR1 is SEHNR and CDR2 is FQNEAQ (reference sequence). In DNA form, the CDR3 reads TGTGCCAGCAGCGGAAGCGGGGGGGCCACAGATACGCAGTATTTT. Protein: CASSGSGGATDTQYF.

The rearrangement uses TRBV6-5 and TRBJ1-1, with D perhaps matching TRBD1 (5 bases). Trimming pared 4 bases from V and 4 bases from J, leaving 16 bases between. The CDR3 is 15 residues long. The germline gives CDR1 MNHEY, CDR2 SVGAGI. The CDR3: CASSSQQVVGTEAFF. The CDR3, as DNA: TGTGCCAGCAGTTCCCAACAGGTGGTAGGCACTGAAGCTTTCTTT.

This clone was seen more than once but under ten times. This chain connects TRBV2 to TRBJ2-1; 7 bases align to TRBD2. This CDR3 contains 15 residues. The V and J ends lost 6 bases and 8 bases, in that order; junction bases with no gene match: 13. Germline V gives CDR1 SNHLY, CDR2 FYNNEI. CDR3 sequence (DNA): TGTGCCAGCAGGTTTAGCGGGTTAACCCCCCATGAGCAGTTCTTC. Translating it yields CASRFSGLTPHEQFF.

The genes are TRBV25-1 and TRBJ1-1, with D perhaps matching TRBD1 (6 bases). In germline, CDR1 is MGHDK, CDR2 SYGVNS. The CDR3 contains 15 residues. V was shortened by 3 bases and J by 4 bases, with 15 bases between the two germline ends. Here the CDR3 reads CASSDEGGLGTEAFF. DNA for the CDR3: TGTGCCAGCAGTGATGAAGGGGGGCTCGGCACTGAAGCTTTCTTT. Based on the CDR3 plus reference TRBV25-1 and TRBJ1-1, the full variable domain is EADIYQTPRYLVIGTGKKITLECSQTMGHDKMYWYQQDPGMELHLIHYSYGVNSTEKGDLSSESTVSRIRTEHFPLTLESARPSHTSQYLCASSDEGGLGTEAFFGQGTRLTVV.

The J gene is TRBJ2-2, the V gene TRBV9, with 11 bases fitting TRBD2. This CDR3 is built from 16 residues. The V and J ends lost 4 bases and 6 bases, in that order; junction bases with no gene match: 8. The germline gives CDR1 SGDLS, CDR2 YYNGEE. The CDR3 loop is CASSPRLAGTPGELFF. The CDR3 DNA reads TGTGCCAGCAGCCCCCGACTAGCGGGGACACCCGGGGAGCTGTTTTTT.

J is TRBJ2-3 and V is TRBV4-2; D not resolved. This CDR3 is built from 17 residues. Trimming removed 1 base from V and 6 bases from J, with 20 bases in between. The germline CDR1 and CDR2 sequences are LGHNA and YNFKEQ. The CDR3 loop reads CASSQATALGSADTQYF. The DNA for the CDR3 is TGTGCCAGCAGCCAAGCAACCGCCTTAGGATCCGCGGATACGCAGTATTTT.

The rearrangement joins TRBV5-6 to TRBJ1-2; 11 bases agree with TRBD1. Looked up from germline, CDR1 is SGHDT and CDR2 is YYEEEE. Unmatched junction bases numbered 1, after V lost 3 bases and J lost 6 bases. The CDR3 consists of 13 residues. The CDR3 protein is CASSWGQGDGYTF. Written as DNA, the CDR3 is TGTGCCAGCAGCTGGGGACAGGGGGATGGCTACACCTTC.

This clone was observed a few times. This chain uses TRBV30 with TRBJ1-5, with D perhaps TRBD1 (6 bases). Trimming stripped 3 bases from V and 0 bases from J, with 9 bases between. The germline CDR1 and CDR2 sequences are GTSNPN and SVGIG (reference sequence). There are 14 residues in the CDR3. The CDR3 region is CAWRQGDSNQPQHF. DNA for the CDR3: TGTGCCTGGAGACAGGGAGATAGCAATCAGCCCCAGCATTTT. Together with reference TRBV30 and TRBJ1-5, the CDR3 gives the full variable domain: SQTIHQWPATLVQPVGSPLSLECTVEGTSNPNLYWYRQAAGRGLQLLFYSVGIGQISSEVPQNLSASRPQDRQFILSSKKLLLSDSGFYLCAWRQGDSNQPQHFGDGTRLSIL.

This clone was detected only a few times. The genes are TRBV6-6 and TRBJ2-3; tentatively, D is TRBD1 or TRBD2 (5 bases each). This CDR3 is built from 15 residues. CDR1 MNHNY and CDR2 SVGAGI come from the germline V gene (reference sequence). V shed 6 bases and J shed 9 bases, with 22 bases lying between them. CDR3: CASRAGEWDLGTQYF. In nucleotides, the CDR3 is TGTGCCAGCAGGGCCGGGGAGTGGGACCTGGGCACGCAGTATTTT.

This clone appeared a few times. CDR3 sequence reads: CSVVMQENTEAFF. CDR3 DNA: TGCAGCGTTGTAATGCAGGAGAACACTGAAGCTTTCTTT. V gene TRBV29-1 combines with J gene TRBJ1-1, with D unclear. V lost 4 bases and J lost 1, with 10 bases in between. Germline-derived CDR1 and CDR2 are SQVTM and ANQGSEA. The CDR3 sequence is 13 residues long.

This clone was observed a handful of times. This chain connects TRBV10-3 to TRBJ1-1; D possibly corresponds to TRBD1 (5 bases). CDR1 and CDR2 from the germline V gene are ENHRY and SYGVKD. V was clipped by 4 bases and J by 1 base, with 7 bases between them. The CDR3 length is 13 residues. CDR3 sequence: CAISGGGNTEAFF. The CDR3 bases are TGTGCCATCAGTGGTGGGGGGAACACTGAAGCTTTCTTT.

This clone showed up just a few times. The CDR3 protein is CASSYGQGGTEAFF. For the CDR3, the DNA is TGTGCCAGCAGTTATGGACAGGGGGGCACTGAAGCTTTCTTT. The genes are TRBV28 and TRBJ1-1; TRBD1 matches at 10 bases. The CDR3 sequence is 14 residues long. The trim removed 4 bases at V and 4 bases at J, leaving 3 bases unmatched. The germline gives CDR1 MDHEN, CDR2 SYDVKM.